Below, 19 T cell receptor beta chains from the same sample are listed, as sequenced in a study of shared clonotypes between healthy human individuals. Sequenced by immunoSEQ multiplex PCR; TCRdb stores in-frame clones only, minus some. Among around 2.5 million clones listed, 93% were seen once. Sequencing input: naive CD4+ T cells from PBMCs. Subset described: CD45RA+ positively selected. The receptor source for this set is a man aged 18-30 years in good health. Some clones in this sample may be carry-over from other donors' samples.

This chain uses TRBV15 with TRBJ2-2; no definite D call. The CDR3 sequence is 14 residues long. CDR1 and CDR2 from the germline V gene are LNHNV and YYDKDF (reference sequence). V lost 2 bases to trimming and J lost 5 bases, with 9 bases between them. CDR3 DNA sequence: TGTGCCACCAGCAGATCAACTTGGACCGGGGAGCTGTTTTTT. It translates to CATSRSTWTGELFF. The whole variable domain, remainder taken from reference TRBV15 and TRBJ2-2, is DAMVIQNPRYQVTQFGKPVTLSCSQTLNHNVMYWYQQKSSQAPKLLFHYYDKDFNNEADTPDNFQSRRPNTSFCFLDIRSPGLGDTAMYLCATSRSTWTGELFFGEGSRLTVL.

The chain carries TRBV4-3 and TRBJ2-5; 13 nucleotides match TRBD2. Germline V CDR1 and CDR2: LGHNA, YSLEER. Trimming took 4 bases from V and 5 from J; bases not matched to a gene: 16. This CDR3 spans 19 amino acids. The CDR3 spells CASSREVGTSGKRGETQYF. Written as DNA, the CDR3 is TGCGCCAGCAGCCGGGAGGTCGGGACTAGCGGGAAGAGGGGGGAGACCCAGTACTTC.

The chain couples TRBV6-1 to TRBJ2-5; TRBD2 is a possible D gene (6 bases). Trimming removed 1 base at V and 5 bases at J, with 11 bases between. The germline V gene has CDR1 MNHNS and CDR2 SASEGT. This CDR3 comprises 14 residues. CDR3 sequence: CASSEDGGRETQYF. DNA for the CDR3: TGTGCCAGCAGTGAAGATGGAGGGAGGGAGACCCAGTACTTC.

This chain's CDR3 is CATSPSRYEQYF. CDR3 DNA: TGTGCCACCTCCCCTTCCCGTTACGAGCAGTACTTC. V gene TRBV6-6 combines with J gene TRBJ2-7, with D unresolved. Looked up from germline, CDR1 is MNHNY and CDR2 is SVGAGI (reference sequence). This CDR3 comprises 12 residues. Trimming pared 10 bases from V and 4 bases from J, leaving 14 bases between.

This chain connects TRBV6-1 to TRBJ2-1; a weak D match, TRBD2 (6 bases). In germline, CDR1 is MNHNS, CDR2 SASEGT. CDR3 size: 14 residues. V was pared by 6 bases and J by 0 bases, with 9 bases between. CDR3 region: CASSGSGSYNEQFF. CDR3 nucleotide sequence: TGTGCCAGCAGCGGGAGCGGCTCCTACAATGAGCAGTTCTTC.

The chain uses TRBV19 and TRBJ2-2, with D unclear. V shed 10 bases and J shed 4 bases, with 10 bases lying between them. Per the germline V gene, CDR1 is LNHDA and CDR2 is SQIVND (reference sequence). The length of the CDR3 is 12 residues. CDR3 in amino acids: CATKRSTGELFF. The CDR3 nucleotides read TGTGCCACAAAGAGGAGCACCGGGGAGCTGTTTTTT.

V is TRBV7-9 and J is TRBJ2-7, with D possibly matching TRBD1 (6 bases). V shed 3 bases and J shed 5 bases, with 8 bases lying between them. The CDR3 covers 12 residues. The germline CDR1 and CDR2 sequences are SEHNR and FQNEAQ (reference sequence). The chain's CDR3 is CASSFSGDEQYF. CDR3 nucleotide sequence: TGTGCCAGCAGCTTTTCAGGGGACGAGCAGTACTTC.

The V call is TRBV28, the J call TRBJ2-3; 7 positions agree with TRBD2. This CDR3 contains 15 residues. Germline CDR1 MDHEN, CDR2 SYDVKM. Trimming removed 4 bases from V and 8 bases from J; junction bases left unmatched: 12. The DNA of the CDR3 is TGTGCCAGCAGTTCCTCTCATGGGAGCGGGGCTACGCAGTATTTT. This sequence encodes CASSSSHGSGATQYF.

Turning to this clone: The identical CDR3 is also encoded by other nucleotide sequences in the sample. This sequence joins TRBV5-4 and TRBJ2-5; TRBD2 agrees at 10 bases. V was clipped by 0 bases and J by 3 bases; unmatched bases: 2. CDR3 size: 15 residues. Germline CDR1 is SGHNT and CDR2 is YYREEE (reference sequence). The CDR3 bases are TGTGCCAGCAGCTTGGGCCTAGCGGGGGAAGAGACCCAGTACTTC. It encodes CASSLGLAGEETQYF.

To note about this clone: The identical CDR3 is also encoded by other nucleotide sequences in the sample. V and J are TRBV18 and TRBJ1-1; 7 bases align to TRBD1. The CDR3 runs to 14 residues. J lost 0 bases, V lost 4 bases, and 2 bases had no gene match. Germline V gene data show CDR1 as KGHSH and CDR2 as LQKENI. CDR3 nucleotides: TGTGCCAGCTCACGGGACAGAGTGAACACTGAAGCTTTCTTT. Its protein is CASSRDRVNTEAFF. The full variable domain, rest sourced from reference TRBV18 and TRBJ1-1, is NAGVMQNPRHLVRRRGQEARLRCSPMKGHSHVYWYRQLPEEGLKFMVYLQKENIIDESGMPKERFSAEFPKEGPSILRIQQVVRGDSAAYFCASSRDRVNTEAFFGQGTRLTVV.

The J gene is TRBJ2-2, the V gene TRBV5-4, with D maybe TRBD1 (5 bases). CDR1 and CDR2 from the germline V gene are SGHNT and YYREEE (reference sequence). Trimming took 4 bases from V and 1 from J, leaving 11 bases between them. The CDR3 loop spans 15 amino acids. CDR3 sequence reads: CASSIRQRNTGELFF. As DNA, the CDR3 is TGTGCCAGCAGCATCCGACAGAGGAACACCGGGGAGCTGTTTTTT.

The chain combines TRBV5-1 with TRBJ2-7, with 9 bases that match TRBD1. V was pared by 6 bases and J by 2 bases, with 6 bases of the junction left unmatched. The CDR3 loop spans 14 amino acids. Germline lookup yields CDR1 SGHRS and CDR2 YFSETQ. CDR3: CASTRGTGTYEQYF. CDR3 nucleotides: TGCGCCAGCACCCGCGGGACAGGGACCTACGAGCAGTACTTC. Supplemented by reference TRBV5-1 and TRBJ2-7, the full variable domain reads KAGVTQTPRYLIKTRGQQVTLSCSPISGHRSVSWYQQTPGQGLQFLFEYFSETQRNKGNFPGRFSGRQFSNSRSEMNVSTLELGDSALYLCASTRGTGTYEQYFGPGTRLTVT.

The chain combines TRBV6-5 with TRBJ2-7; D is uncertain. The CDR3 is 13 amino acids. Trimming stripped 2 bases from V and 0 bases from J, with 5 bases between. Germline-derived CDR1 and CDR2 are MNHEY and SVGAGI. The CDR3 region has the DNA TGTGCCAGCAGTTACGGCCACTCCTACGAGCAGTACTTC. This translates into CASSYGHSYEQYF.

This sequence joins TRBV10-3 and TRBJ2-2; the D gene could be TRBD1 or TRBD2 (6 bases each). V was shortened by 11 bases and J by 6 bases, with 28 bases between the two germline ends. In germline, CDR1 is ENHRY, CDR2 SYGVKD. The CDR3 runs to 17 residues. The CDR3 here is CAVAAGGTGGRPGELFF. The DNA of the CDR3 is TGTGCCGTCGCCGCGGGCGGGACTGGGGGGCGACCCGGGGAGCTGTTTTTT.

The chain is built from TRBV19 and TRBJ2-7; D may be TRBD1 (5 bases). Germline V gene lookup returns CDR1 LNHDA and CDR2 SQIVND (reference sequence). The CDR3 extends over 12 amino acids. Trimming pared 10 bases from V and 3 bases from J, leaving 13 bases between. DNA of the CDR3: TGTGCCACGACTGACAGTTACTACGAGCAGTACTTC. Translation: CATTDSYYEQYF.

The sample holds one count of this clone. Other DNA sequences in this specimen translate into the identical CDR3. J is TRBJ2-7 and V is TRBV19; D ambiguous. Germline V gene lookup returns CDR1 LNHDA and CDR2 SQIVND (reference sequence). The CDR3 loop spans 13 amino acids. V lost 3 bases and J 3 bases, leaving 9 bases between the germline ends. CDR3 bases: TGTGCCAGTAGTATCTACGGCGGCTACGAGCAGTACTTC. This gives the protein CASSIYGGYEQYF.

The chain combines TRBV28 with TRBJ2-1, with 7 positions matching TRBD1. This CDR3 has 16 amino acids. Trimming removed 2 bases from V and 5 bases from J; junction bases left unmatched: 9. The germline CDR1 and CDR2 sequences are MDHEN and SYDVKM. The CDR3 DNA follows: TGTGCCAGCAGTTTAGCAGGGACAGTAAGTAACAATGAGCAGTTCTTC. Translating gives CASSLAGTVSNNEQFF.

Notes on this clone: Other nucleotide sequences in the sample specify the same CDR3. The chain joins TRBV18 to TRBJ1-1; D is unclear. CDR1 is KGHSH, CDR2 LQKENI, per germline. With 1 base removed from V and 2 bases from J, the gap between germline ends came to 2 bases. This CDR3 spans 12 amino acids. CDR3 region: CASSPLNTEAFF. For the CDR3, the DNA is TGTGCCAGCTCACCACTTAACACTGAAGCTTTCTTT. Full variable domain (missing parts from reference TRBV18 and TRBJ1-1): NAGVMQNPRHLVRRRGQEARLRCSPMKGHSHVYWYRQLPEEGLKFMVYLQKENIIDESGMPKERFSAEFPKEGPSILRIQQVVRGDSAAYFCASSPLNTEAFFGQGTRLTVV.

The gene calls are TRBV5-4 and TRBJ2-2, with D perhaps matching TRBD2 (6 bases). This CDR3 region has 16 residues. The V and J ends lost 3 bases and 5 bases respectively, with 17 bases between them. Germline V lookup: CDR1 SGHNT, CDR2 YYREEE (reference sequence). The CDR3 loop is CASSWGLRNSTGELFF. CDR3 bases: TGTGCCAGCAGCTGGGGACTGAGGAACAGTACCGGGGAGCTGTTTTTT. Full variable domain (outside the CDR3, taken from reference TRBV5-4 and TRBJ2-2): ETGVTQSPTHLIKTRGQQVTLRCSSQSGHNTVSWYQQALGQGPQFIFQYYREEENGRGNFPPRFSGLQFPNYSSELNVNALELDDSALYLCASSWGLRNSTGELFFGEGSRLTVL.